A selection of T cell receptor beta chains follows, all from one sample in a study of blood T cell repertoires in COVID-19. Some clones are missing from TCRdb's copy, which holds only in-frame ones; the method was immunoSEQ multiplex PCR. The table has tens of thousands of clones, approximately 87% seen once. The sequencing input was peripheral blood. These receptors were collected from a woman of 80 years or more with acute or convalescent COVID-19. Each CDR3 is given with its conserved first and last residue. The order of the fields is clone size, J gene, D gene, V gene, CDR3 protein, CDR3 DNA. A D gene is named only where the DNA matches it firmly. The size entry is marked missing in some rows and otherwise reads once, few, many or a size class.

>NA|TRBJ2-7|TRBD2|TRBV5-1
CASSPRLAVSYEQYF
TGCGCCAGCAGCCCCCGGCTAGCGGTAAGCTACGAGCAGTACTTC
>NA|TRBJ2-2|TRBD2|TRBV15
CATSRDRLAGGPGELFF
TGTGCCACCAGCAGAGACAGGCTAGCGGGGGGGCCAGGGGAGCTGTTTTTT
>NA|TRBJ2-2|TRBD2|TRBV15
CATNSGTPGGELFF
TGTGCCACCAATAGCGGGACCCCGGGCGGGGAGCTGTTTTTT
>NA|TRBJ2-7|TRBD1|TRBV6-5
CASRGTGISYEQYF
TGTGCCAGCAGAGGGACAGGGATTTCCTACGAGCAGTACTTC
>NA|TRBJ2-7|NA|TRBV7-9
CASSIGGGIYEQYF
TGTGCCAGCAGCATAGGGGGCGGGATCTACGAGCAGTACTTC
>NA|TRBJ1-2|NA|TRBV9
CASSVDSNYGYTF
TGTGCCAGCAGCGTCGACTCTAACTATGGCTACACCTTC
>NA|TRBJ1-6|TRBD1|TRBV7-3
CASSLRGTVNNNSPLHF
TGTGCCAGCAGCCTCAGGGGGACCGTGAATAATAATTCACCCCTCCACTTT
>few|TRBJ1-1|NA|TRBV2
CASSELGEDTEAFF
TGTGCCAGCAGCGAACTGGGGGAGGACACTGAAGCTTTCTTT
>NA|TRBJ1-2|NA|TRBV11-2
CASSPTTENAYGYTF
TGTGCCAGCAGCCCGACGACAGAGAACGCCTATGGCTACACCTTC
>NA|TRBJ1-1|NA|TRBV10-1
CASSEMPDTEAFF
TGCGCCAGCAGTGAGATGCCAGACACTGAAGCTTTCTTT
>NA|TRBJ1-6|NA|TRBV5-1
CASGRDLGNSPLHF
TGCGCCAGCGGGAGGGACCTGGGGAATTCACCCCTCCACTTT
>NA|TRBJ2-5|TRBD2|TRBV9
CASSVPGGAETQYF
TGTGCCAGCAGCGTACCGGGGGGGGCCGAGACCCAGTACTTC
>NA|TRBJ1-2|NA|TRBV19
CASSIGEPYYGYTF
TGTGCCAGTAGTATCGGAGAGCCATACTATGGCTACACCTTC
>NA|TRBJ2-1|TRBD1|TRBV6-5
CASSYTGQGAGNEQFF
TGTGCCAGCAGTTACACGGGACAGGGGGCGGGAAATGAGCAGTTCTTC
>NA|TRBJ2-1|NA|TRBV5-1
CASSLAAESSYNEQFF
TGCGCCAGCAGCTTGGCCGCGGAGAGCTCCTACAATGAGCAGTTCTTC
>NA|TRBJ2-6|NA|TRBV9
CASSANSGANVLTF
TGTGCCAGCAGCGCCAATTCTGGGGCCAACGTCCTGACTTTC
>NA|TRBJ2-1|NA|TRBV30
CAWSPPARGNEQFF
TGTGCCTGGAGTCCCCCAGCCAGGGGAAATGAGCAGTTCTTC
>NA|TRBJ2-2|NA|TRBV3-1/TRBV3-2
CASSQGAANTGELFF
TGTGCCAGCAGCCAAGGAGCGGCGAACACCGGGGAGCTGTTTTTT
>NA|TRBJ2-2|NA|TRBV6-2/TRBV6-3
CASSYLAPSTGELFF
TGTGCCAGCAGTTACCTAGCGCCCAGCACCGGGGAGCTGTTTTTT
>NA|TRBJ1-6|NA|TRBV2
CASSPTPYNSPLHF
TGTGCCAGCAGCCCGACACCCTATAATTCACCCCTCCACTTT
>once|TRBJ2-7|NA|TRBV27
CASTVSCGCEQYF
TGTGCCAGCACAGTCTCGTGCGGTTGCGAGCAGTACTTC
>NA|TRBJ2-1|TRBD1|TRBV5-5
CASSFGQGANEQFF
TGTGCCAGCAGCTTCGGGCAGGGGGCAAATGAGCAGTTCTTC
>NA|TRBJ2-1|TRBD2|TRBV3-1/TRBV3-2
CASSLGLAGADEQFF
TGTGCCAGCAGCCTGGGACTAGCGGGAGCGGATGAGCAGTTCTTC
>NA|TRBJ2-7|NA|TRBV24-1
CATSDGTYGKQYF
TGTGCCACCAGTGACGGGACATACGGAAAGCAGTACTTC
>NA|TRBJ2-3|TRBD1|TRBV19
CASSIGQGSNTDTQYF
TGTGCCAGTAGTATCGGACAGGGATCTAACACAGATACGCAGTATTTT
>NA|TRBJ2-7|TRBD2|TRBV6-6
CASRGLARASYEQYF
TGTGCCAGCAGGGGACTAGCGCGAGCCTCCTACGAGCAGTACTTC